The source of this T cell receptor beta chain is a study of blood T cell repertoires in COVID-19. TCRdb's table, derived via immunoSEQ multiplex PCR, lists solely in-frame clones and lacks some. The data hold 200,000 or so clones, with approximately 84% observed a single time. The CDR3 consists of 14 residues. The germline CDR1 and CDR2 sequences are KGHSH and LQKENI. The trim removed 8 bases at V and 5 bases at J, leaving 6 bases unmatched. The specimen was peripheral blood. This sequence was found in a human donor with acute or convalescent COVID-19. The donor label of this sample is uncertain. The rearrangement uses TRBV18 and TRBJ2-7, with 13 nucleotides matching TRBD2. CDR3 nucleotide sequence: TGTGCCAGCCGACTAGCGGGAGGAGGCGACGAGCAGTACTTC. It is translated as CASRLAGGGDEQYF. The whole variable domain, remainder taken from reference TRBV18 and TRBJ2-7, is NAGVMQNPRHLVRRRGQEARLRCSPMKGHSHVYWYRQLPEEGLKFMVYLQKENIIDESGMPKERFSAEFPKEGPSILRIQQVVRGDSAAYFCASRLAGGGDEQYFGPGTRLTVT.